This is a list of T cell receptor beta chains from one sample in a study of tumor-infiltrating lymphocytes in primary liver carcinoma. TCRdb redid the calling of the multiplex PCR reads with MiXCR, one entry per CDR3 protein. The table records 70,000 to 85,000 distinct CDR3 sequences, 60% to 80% of them present only once. Sequenced input: liver tumor tissue from sampling region 4. The receptors were sampled from a woman aged 55-70 years with primary liver carcinoma and hepatitis B virus infection. Each CDR3 is given with its conserved first and last residue. The D gene is left open where the match is weak. Only some rows state a clone size, as once, few, many or a class for expanded clones.

clone_size: NA; d_call: TRBD2; j_call: TRBJ2-1; v_call: TRBV7-6; cdr3_aa: CASSRAGTSSDNEQFF; cdr3_nt: TGTGCCAGCAGCCGTGCGGGGACTAGCAGTGACAATGAGCAATTCTTC
clone_size: NA; d_call: TRBD1; j_call: TRBJ1-5; v_call: TRBV7-8; cdr3_aa: CASSPWTGGSNQPQHF; cdr3_nt: TGTGCCAGCAGCCCTTGGACAGGGGGGAGTAATCAGCCCCAGCATTTT
clone_size: NA; d_call: NA; j_call: TRBJ1-6; v_call: TRBV10-2; cdr3_aa: CTSSRQSGSPLHF; cdr3_nt: TGCACCAGCAGCAGACAGTCCGGATCACCCCTCCACTTC
clone_size: many; d_call: NA; j_call: TRBJ1-1; v_call: TRBV29-1; cdr3_aa: CSVAEQPNTEAFF; cdr3_nt: TGCAGCGTTGCGGAGCAACCAAACACTGAAGCTTTCTTT
clone_size: NA; d_call: TRBD1; j_call: TRBJ2-1; v_call: TRBV29-1; cdr3_aa: CSAGTEVGEQFF; cdr3_nt: TGCAGCGCCGGGACAGAGGTTGGAGAGCAGTTCTTC
clone_size: NA; d_call: TRBD2; j_call: TRBJ2-1; v_call: TRBV5-1; cdr3_aa: CASSLSGSRDEQFF; cdr3_nt: TGCGCCAGCAGCCTTAGCGGGAGTAGGGATGAGCAGTTCTTC
clone_size: NA; d_call: NA; j_call: TRBJ1-5; v_call: TRBV6-1; cdr3_aa: CASNEGVQQGDRPQHF; cdr3_nt: TGTGCCAGCAATGAAGGGGTTCAACAGGGCGATCGGCCCCAGCATTTT
clone_size: NA; d_call: NA; j_call: TRBJ2-7; v_call: TRBV28; cdr3_aa: CASTLMVVYEQYF; cdr3_nt: TGTGCCAGCACCCTCATGGTAGTCTACGAGCAGTACTTC
clone_size: many; d_call: NA; j_call: TRBJ1-1; v_call: TRBV12-3/TRBV12-4; cdr3_aa: CASSSLTANTEAFF; cdr3_nt: TGTGCCAGCAGTTCCCTGACAGCCAACACTGAAGCTTTCTTT
clone_size: many; d_call: TRBD1; j_call: TRBJ2-7; v_call: TRBV29-1; cdr3_aa: CSVAGTAATYEQYF; cdr3_nt: TGCAGCGTTGCGGGGACAGCGGCAACATACGAGCAGTACTTC
clone_size: many; d_call: NA; j_call: TRBJ2-7; v_call: TRBV12-3/TRBV12-4; cdr3_aa: CASSKRQAYEQYF; cdr3_nt: TGTGCCAGCAGTAAGAGACAAGCCTACGAGCAGTACTTC
clone_size: NA; d_call: NA; j_call: TRBJ2-3; v_call: TRBV30; cdr3_aa: CACSYGGRTDTQYF; cdr3_nt: TGTGCCTGTAGCTATGGGGGGCGCACAGACACGCAGTATTTT
clone_size: many; d_call: NA; j_call: TRBJ2-1; v_call: TRBV7-8; cdr3_aa: CASSFGGDRRYNEQFF; cdr3_nt: TGTGCCAGCAGCTTTGGGGGGGACAGGCGCTACAATGAGCAGTTCTTC
clone_size: many; d_call: NA; j_call: TRBJ2-6; v_call: TRBV4-1; cdr3_aa: CASSQDRRGTGANVLTF; cdr3_nt: TGCGCCAGCAGCCAAGATCGTAGAGGGACTGGGGCCAACGTCCTGACTTTC
clone_size: few; d_call: TRBD2; j_call: TRBJ2-3; v_call: TRBV20-1; cdr3_aa: CSASLSGSTDTQYF; cdr3_nt: TGCAGTGCTAGCTTGAGCGGGAGTACAGATACGCAGTATTTT
clone_size: many; d_call: NA; j_call: TRBJ1-2; v_call: TRBV29-1; cdr3_aa: CSEGGYTF; cdr3_nt: TGCAGCGAGGGGGGCTACACCTTC
clone_size: NA; d_call: NA; j_call: TRBJ2-2; v_call: TRBV29-1; cdr3_aa: CSVIQTATENTRELFF; cdr3_nt: TGCAGCGTGATCCAAACCGCGACAGAGAACACCAGGGAGCTGTTTTTT
clone_size: NA; d_call: NA; j_call: TRBJ1-1; v_call: TRBV11-2; cdr3_aa: CASSTPGWARTTEAFF; cdr3_nt: TGTGCCAGCAGTACACCCGGGTGGGCGCGTACCACTGAAGCTTTCTTT
clone_size: NA; d_call: NA; j_call: TRBJ2-7; v_call: TRBV29-1; cdr3_aa: CSASLVGGGGQYF; cdr3_nt: TGCAGCGCCTCACTAGTGGGCGGAGGGGGGCAGTACTTC
clone_size: NA; d_call: NA; j_call: TRBJ2-3; v_call: TRBV4-1; cdr3_aa: CASSQGDGYSTDMQYF; cdr3_nt: TGCGCCAGCAGCCAAGGGGATGGATATAGTACAGATATGCAGTATTTT
clone_size: NA; d_call: NA; j_call: TRBJ1-2; v_call: TRBV6-6; cdr3_aa: CASSLDRNYCYTF; cdr3_nt: TGTGCCAGCAGCCTAGACAGGAACTATTGCTATACCTTC
clone_size: NA; d_call: TRBD1; j_call: TRBJ2-1; v_call: TRBV4-1; cdr3_aa: CASSQADRRRNEQFF; cdr3_nt: TGCGCCAGCAGCCAAGCGGACAGGAGGCGTAATGAGCAGTTCTTC
clone_size: NA; d_call: NA; j_call: TRBJ2-1; v_call: TRBV4-1; cdr3_aa: CASSRHLRQAPGNEQFF; cdr3_nt: TGCGCCAGCAGCCGCCACCTCCGACAGGCCCCTGGGAATGAGCAGTTTTTC
clone_size: NA; d_call: TRBD1; j_call: TRBJ2-2; v_call: TRBV12-3/TRBV12-4; cdr3_aa: CASRLKGQRLTRELFF; cdr3_nt: TGTGCCAGCAGGCTGAAGGGACAGAGGCTAACCCGGGAGCTGTTTTTT
clone_size: NA; d_call: NA; j_call: TRBJ2-2; v_call: TRBV6-5; cdr3_aa: CASRHRTILTGELFF; cdr3_nt: TGTGCCAGCAGACACCGGACTATCCTCACCGGGGAACTGTTTTTT
clone_size: NA; d_call: NA; j_call: TRBJ2-5; v_call: TRBV11-2; cdr3_aa: CASSPMTRTQETHYF; cdr3_nt: TGTGCCAGTAGCCCAATGACTAGAACACAAGAGACCCATTACTTC
clone_size: NA; d_call: TRBD1; j_call: TRBJ1-2; v_call: TRBV29-1; cdr3_aa: CSVAVPGTGFHGYTF; cdr3_nt: TGCAGCGTCGCCGTCCCAGGGACAGGATTTCATGGCTACACCTTC
clone_size: medium-sized; d_call: NA; j_call: TRBJ2-5; v_call: TRBV11-2; cdr3_aa: CASSFRQVPTLGETQYF; cdr3_nt: TGTGCCAGCAGCTTTCGACAGGTACCCACACTTGGAGAGACCCAGTACTTC
clone_size: few; d_call: NA; j_call: TRBJ1-4; v_call: TRBV6-5; cdr3_aa: CASSLNGNEKLLF; cdr3_nt: TGTGCCAGCAGTTTGAATGGGAATGAAAAACTACTTTTT
clone_size: NA; d_call: NA; j_call: TRBJ2-3; v_call: TRBV11-2; cdr3_aa: CVSSLGIRREGTDAQCF; cdr3_nt: TGTGTCAGCAGCTTAGGGATTCGAAGGGAAGGCACAGATGCGCAGTGTTTT
clone_size: many; d_call: NA; j_call: TRBJ1-5; v_call: TRBV7-8; cdr3_aa: CASSALLGRVGNQPQHF; cdr3_nt: TGTGCCAGCAGCGCCCTATTGGGGCGAGTGGGCAATCAGCCCCAGCATTTT
clone_size: NA; d_call: TRBD1; j_call: TRBJ1-2; v_call: TRBV29-1; cdr3_aa: CSVPDRGFNRDYTF; cdr3_nt: TGCAGCGTTCCTGACAGGGGATTTAATAGGGACTACACCTTC
clone_size: many; d_call: NA; j_call: TRBJ2-3; v_call: TRBV5-1; cdr3_aa: CASSLVQTDTQYF; cdr3_nt: TGCGCCAGCAGCTTGGTCCAGACAGATACGCAGTATTTT
clone_size: NA; d_call: NA; j_call: TRBJ2-1; v_call: TRBV29-1; cdr3_aa: CSVRRGRALNEQFF; cdr3_nt: TGCAGTGTTCGGAGGGGGAGGGCCTTGAATGAGCAGTTCTTC
clone_size: medium-sized; d_call: NA; j_call: TRBJ2-5; v_call: TRBV11-2; cdr3_aa: CASSLGQLKETQYF; cdr3_nt: TGTGCCAGCAGCTTAGGGCAGCTAAAAGAGACCCAGTACTTC
clone_size: NA; d_call: TRBD1; j_call: TRBJ1-2; v_call: TRBV7-9; cdr3_aa: CASSLDTGTGGCGYTF; cdr3_nt: TGTGCCAGCAGCTTGGACACCGGGACAGGAGGCTGTGGCTACACCTTC
clone_size: few; d_call: TRBD1; j_call: TRBJ1-4; v_call: TRBV18; cdr3_aa: CASSPTGDEKPFF; cdr3_nt: TGTGCCAGCTCACCAACAGGGGACGAAAAACCGTTTTTT
clone_size: many; d_call: NA; j_call: TRBJ2-1; v_call: TRBV20-1; cdr3_aa: CSARDNRGLKGNEQFF; cdr3_nt: TGCAGTGCTAGAGACAACCGGGGGCTGAAGGGCAATGAGCAGTTCTTC
clone_size: few; d_call: NA; j_call: TRBJ2-5; v_call: TRBV18; cdr3_aa: CASSPRPETQYF; cdr3_nt: TGTGCCAGCTCACCACGCCCAGAGACCCAGTACTTC
clone_size: NA; d_call: NA; j_call: TRBJ2-7; v_call: TRBV10-3; cdr3_aa: CAIRESSSYEQYF; cdr3_nt: TGTGCCATCAGAGAGTCTAGCTCCTACGAGCAGTACTTC
clone_size: many; d_call: TRBD2; j_call: TRBJ2-1; v_call: TRBV28; cdr3_aa: CASSLSGLDYNEQFF; cdr3_nt: TGTGCCAGCAGCCTTTCAGGACTAGATTACAATGAGCAGTTCTTC
clone_size: NA; d_call: NA; j_call: TRBJ1-5; v_call: TRBV11-3; cdr3_aa: CACTRGGLHQSQHF; cdr3_nt: TGTGCCTGTACTCGGGGGGGTCTCCATCAGTCCCAGCATTTT
clone_size: NA; d_call: NA; j_call: TRBJ2-3; v_call: TRBV10-2; cdr3_aa: CASSESVPTDTHYF; cdr3_nt: TGCGCCAGCAGTGAGTCTGTCCCCACAGATACACATTATTTT